This T cell receptor beta chain appears in the sequencing data of a study of OX40 agonist ivuxolimab in advanced cancers. Sequenced by immunoSEQ multiplex PCR; TCRdb stores in-frame clones only, minus some. Among fewer than 25,000 clones listed, 75% to 90% were seen once. Germline V gives CDR1 GTSNPN, CDR2 SVGIG (reference sequence). With 1 base clipped from V and 2 bases from J, the junction kept 5 bases outside the gene matches. The CDR3 totals 17 residues. The source is an adult with an advanced solid tumor such as melanoma, head and neck, liver or kidney cancer. V usage is TRBV30 and J usage is TRBJ1-6; the match to TRBD1 covers 10 bases. The sequences come from CD4+ or CD8+ T cells sorted from blood, collected in a trial of the OX40 agonist ivuxolimab. For the CDR3, the DNA is TGTGCCTGGAGTGCCCGACAGGGGGCCACCTATAATTCACCCCTCCACTTT. It yields the protein CAWSARQGATYNSPLHF.